The present TCR beta chain was sequenced within a study of cytomegalovirus exposure and HLA in healthy donors. This CDR3 spans 12 amino acids. Trimming pared 2 bases from V and 6 bases from J, leaving 10 bases between. Germline CDR1 reads GTSNPN; CDR2 reads SVGIG (reference sequence). There are a few counts of this clone. Measured with immunoSEQ multiplex PCR; TCRdb has only the in-frame clones, and not every one. This table has approximately 150,000 clones, around 84% appearing once. This rearrangement joins TRBV30 to TRBJ1-2; D not resolved. This receptor was identified in a man aged 18 to 30 in good health and CMV-seropositive. The specimen sequenced was PBMCs. The CDR3 here is CAWSLQTNGYTF. The CDR3 DNA reads as TGTGCCTGGAGTCTACAGACTAATGGCTACACCTTC. Based on the CDR3 plus reference TRBV30 and TRBJ1-2, the full variable domain is SQTIHQWPATLVQPVGSPLSLECTVEGTSNPNLYWYRQAAGRGLQLLFYSVGIGQISSEVPQNLSASRPQDRQFILSSKKLLLSDSGFYLCAWSLQTNGYTFGSGTRLTVV.